Below are 26 T cell receptor beta chains sequenced from a single sample in a study of control samples from healthy donors and cancer patients. Clones were sequenced by immunoSEQ multiplex PCR, and TCRdb holds only the in-frame ones, with some missing. Among roughly 9,200 clones listed, about 91% were seen once. The sequencing input was PBMCs. These receptors all come from a man in his 60s with colorectal cancer.

This clone was seen once. The V gene is TRBV3-1 (or the pseudogene TRBV3-2), the J gene TRBJ1-2; 8 bases are a match to TRBD1. The CDR3 contains 14 residues. Germline assignment: CDR1 LGHDT and CDR2 YNNKEL (reference sequence). Germline trimming cut 3 bases from V and 4 bases from J; bases unmatched to any gene: 4. CDR3: CASSQDRETYGYTF. The DNA for the CDR3 is TGTGCCAGCAGCCAGGACAGGGAGACCTATGGCTACACCTTC.

The gene calls are TRBV7-2 and TRBJ2-3; a weak D match, TRBD1 (6 bases). The V end was cut by 3 bases, the J end by 4 bases, with 11 bases between. The V gene's germline CDR1 is SGHTA and CDR2 FQGNSA. The CDR3 is 14 amino acids. CDR3 sequence: CASSLYRVSDTQYF. DNA of the CDR3: TGTGCCAGCAGCTTGTACAGGGTCTCAGATACGCAGTATTTT.

The chain combines TRBV6-5 with TRBJ1-2; 8 bases fit TRBD1. V trimming: 6 bases; J trimming: 2 bases; junction bases outside the gene matches: 5. The CDR3 length is 14 residues. The germline CDR1 and CDR2 sequences are MNHEY and SVGAGI. CDR3 in DNA: TGTGCCAGCAGCCCGGGACAGGTGAACTATGGCTACACCTTC. It is translated as CASSPGQVNYGYTF.

This clone was picked up one time. The rearrangement uses TRBV9 and TRBJ2-2; 9 bases fit TRBD1. The junction had 9 bases not matched to a gene; V was cut back by 3 bases and J by 6 bases. The CDR3 is made up of 16 amino acids. Germline CDR1 SGDLS, CDR2 YYNGEE. CDR3 sequence: CASSERTGEASGELFF. The CDR3, as DNA: TGTGCCAGCAGCGAGAGGACAGGGGAAGCATCCGGGGAGCTGTTTTTT.

The chain joins TRBV6-5 to TRBJ2-3; D is ambiguous. Germline V lookup: CDR1 MNHEY, CDR2 SVGAGI. V gave up 2 bases and J gave up 3 bases, with 15 bases separating them. The CDR3 is 16 amino acids. Here the CDR3 DNA reads TGTGCCAGCAGTTACATAAGTGTGGTACAAACAGATACGCAGTATTTT. The encoded protein is CASSYISVVQTDTQYF.

V gene TRBV6-5 combines with J gene TRBJ1-2; 7 bases map to TRBD1. Germline-derived CDR1 and CDR2 are MNHEY and SVGAGI. The CDR3 runs to 15 residues. V was clipped by 2 bases and J by 6 bases; unmatched bases: 9. For the CDR3, the DNA is TGTGCCAGCAGTTACAAACGGACAGGACTTAATGGCTACACCTTC. Translating gives CASSYKRTGLNGYTF.

This clone was recorded only once. V is TRBV7-8 and J is TRBJ1-2; TRBD1 matches 7 bases. Germline V gene lookup returns CDR1 SGHVS and CDR2 FQNEAQ. V lost 4 bases and J lost 7; bases outside the gene matches: 9. CDR3 length: 14 amino acids. DNA of the CDR3: TGTGCCAGCAGCTCCTCAGGGGGATTGGGTGGCTACACCTTC. This encodes CASSSSGGLGGYTF.

The CDR3: CASSKLGTGELFF. DNA for the CDR3: TGTGCCAGCAGTAAACTAGGCACCGGGGAGCTGTTTTTT. This sequence joins TRBV6-2 or TRBV6-3 and TRBJ2-2; a weak D match, TRBD2 (5 bases). This CDR3 spans 13 amino acids. V was shortened by 5 bases and J by 4 bases, with 8 bases between the two germline ends. The germline CDR1 and CDR2 sequences are MNHEY and SVGEGT.

The genes are TRBV5-1 and TRBJ1-1; no clear D. The CDR3 is 14 residues long. Germline lookup yields CDR1 SGHRS and CDR2 YFSETQ. Between the trimmed V and J ends, which lost 1 base and 4 bases, there was a span of 11 bases. CDR3: CASSLSGSFTEAFF. For the CDR3, the DNA is TGCGCCAGCAGCTTGTCGGGCAGCTTCACTGAAGCTTTCTTT.

The V and J genes are TRBV29-1 and TRBJ1-2; D is ambiguous. V lost 3 bases and J lost 9, with 14 bases in between. The germline V gene encodes CDR1 SQVTM and CDR2 ANQGSEA. The CDR3 loop spans 12 amino acids. CDR3 in amino acids: CSVDGPPGSYTF. As DNA, the CDR3 is TGCAGCGTTGATGGGCCCCCCGGGAGCTACACCTTC.

This chain links TRBV29-1 with TRBJ2-3, with 7 positions matching TRBD1. CDR1 is SQVTM and CDR2 is ANQGSEA in the germline V gene. CDR3 length: 17 amino acids. Germline trimming cut 8 bases from V and 6 bases from J; bases unmatched to any gene: 23. CDR3 sequence: CSTYPPPTGVPPDTQYF. The CDR3 nucleotides are TGCAGCACTTATCCCCCCCCAACAGGGGTCCCCCCGGATACGCAGTATTTT.

J is TRBJ2-7 and V is TRBV16; TRBD1 aligns across 9 bases. Losses at the gene ends were 0 bases for V and 4 bases for J; bases not matched to a gene: 7. The CDR3 totals 16 residues. The V gene's germline CDR1 is KGHSY and CDR2 FQNENV. CDR3 region: CASSQSFGTGMYEQYF. The CDR3 region has the DNA TGTGCCAGCAGCCAATCCTTCGGGACAGGGATGTACGAGCAGTACTTC.

CDR3 in DNA: TGTGCCAGCAGCTTAGACACCTCCTATGGCTACACCTTC. Its translation is CASSLDTSYGYTF. J is TRBJ1-2 and V is TRBV7-9; D ambiguous. From germline, CDR1 is SEHNR and CDR2 FQNEAQ (reference sequence). The CDR3 sequence is 13 residues long. The V end was cut by 1 base, the J end by 4 bases, with 7 bases between.

Concerning this clone: One junction end disagrees with the germline gene, perhaps due to a read error. The rearrangement links TRBV11-2 to TRBJ1-3; no reliable D call. CDR3 length equals 14 residues. Germline CDR1 is SGHAT and CDR2 is FQNNGV. The CDR3 region is CASNLGRAGNTIYF. As DNA, the CDR3 is TGTGCCAGCAACTTAGGGAGGGCTGGAAACACCATATATTTT.

On this clone: Different DNA sequences within this sample yield the same CDR3. This chain connects TRBV5-6 to TRBJ2-7, with 7 positions matching TRBD2. CDR3 length: 16 amino acids. The germline V gene has CDR1 SGHDT and CDR2 YYEEEE. J was trimmed by 4 bases and V by 4 bases; bases with no gene match: 14. This chain's CDR3 is CASSPWVVWGGYEQYF. The CDR3 coding sequence is TGTGCCAGCAGCCCGTGGGTGGTGTGGGGGGGGTACGAGCAGTACTTC.

Only a few counts were recorded for this clone. The J gene is TRBJ1-3, the V gene TRBV11-1; D is perhaps TRBD1 (5 bases). The germline gives CDR1 SGHAT, CDR2 FQDESV (reference sequence). This CDR3 is built from 15 residues. Deletions cut 5 bases from V and 8 bases from J, with 19 bases between. The CDR3 reads CASSRGRNEVHTIYF. In DNA, the CDR3 is TGTGCCAGCAGCCGGGGCCGCAACGAGGTACACACCATATATTTT. Looking up the rest from reference TRBV11-1 and TRBJ1-3 gives the full variable domain: EAEVAQSPRYKITEKSQAVAFWCDPISGHATLYWYRQILGQGPELLVQFQDESVVDDSQLPKDRFSAERLKGVDSTLKIQPAELGDSAMYLCASSRGRNEVHTIYFGEGSWLTVV.

The chain uses TRBV19 and TRBJ1-2, with a weak D call TRBD1 (6 bases). Germline V gives CDR1 LNHDA, CDR2 SQIVND (reference sequence). With 3 bases removed from V and 5 bases from J, the gap between germline ends came to 19 bases. This CDR3 region has 16 residues. CDR3 sequence (DNA): TGTGCCAGTAGTATCCTGGACAGCCTCCCTACTTATGGCTACACCTTC. Protein sequence: CASSILDSLPTYGYTF. Complete variable domain (other parts from reference TRBV19 and TRBJ1-2): DGGITQSPKYLFRKEGQNVTLSCEQNLNHDAMYWYRQDPGQGLRLIYYSQIVNDFQKGDIAEGYSVSREKKESFPLTVTSAQKNPTAFYLCASSILDSLPTYGYTFGSGTRLTVV.

V and J are TRBV5-1 and TRBJ1-1; D ambiguous. V was cut by 4 bases and J by 1 base, with 11 bases left in between. CDR1 SGHRS and CDR2 YFSETQ come from the germline V gene. CDR3 length: 14 residues. CDR3 DNA: TGCGCCAGCAGCCCAGGACCTTCGAACACTGAAGCTTTCTTT. This sequence encodes CASSPGPSNTEAFF.

The chain is built from TRBV5-5 and TRBJ1-1, with TRBD1 matching 7 bases. Germline assignment: CDR1 SGHKS and CDR2 YYEKEE (reference sequence). Trimming at V came to 2 bases and at J to 4 bases, leaving 5 bases not matched to a gene. The CDR3 runs to 14 residues. For the CDR3, the DNA is TGTGCCAGCAGCTTCGACAGGGTCTTCACTGAAGCTTTCTTT. It encodes CASSFDRVFTEAFF.

The chain links TRBV7-9 to TRBJ2-1; D remains unclear. V was trimmed by 2 bases and J by 3 bases, leaving 17 bases between them. CDR1 and CDR2 from the germline V gene are SEHNR and FQNEAQ (reference sequence). The CDR3 loop spans 17 amino acids. CDR3 DNA: TGTGCCAGCAGCTTACCTTTCAGGCTAAGTCTCTACAATGAGCAGTTCTTC. This sequence encodes CASSLPFRLSLYNEQFF.

The chain recombines TRBV9 with TRBJ1-5; D gene uncertain. Deletions cut 0 bases from V and 7 bases from J, with 8 bases between. The germline gives CDR1 SGDLS, CDR2 YYNGEE. This CDR3 is 13 amino acids long. Here the CDR3 reads CASSVAGRQPQHF. The DNA for the CDR3 is TGTGCCAGCAGCGTAGCGGGGAGGCAGCCCCAGCATTTT.

The chain combines TRBV6-2 or TRBV6-3 with TRBJ2-5, with D perhaps TRBD2 (6 bases). Germline V gene lookup returns CDR1 MNHEY and CDR2 SVGEGT. Trimming removed 3 bases from V and 5 bases from J, with 13 bases in between. This CDR3 has 14 amino acids. For the CDR3, the DNA is TGTGCCAGCAGTTATGGGGGGATGGGGGAGACCCAGTACTTC. Amino acid sequence: CASSYGGMGETQYF.

The chain recombines TRBV6-5 with TRBJ2-1; D is ambiguous. Germline V gene sequence: CDR1 MNHEY, CDR2 SVGAGI. Trimming cost V 2 bases and J 2 bases, with 10 bases left between them. The CDR3 is 15 residues long. Here the CDR3 DNA reads TGTGCCAGCAGTTACAGTTATGGGACCTACAATGAGCAGTTCTTC. As protein: CASSYSYGTYNEQFF.

This chain uses TRBV7-2 with TRBJ1-2; D is unclear. The CDR3 covers 16 residues. V lost 1 base and J lost 7, with 19 bases in between. The germline CDR1 and CDR2 sequences are SGHTA and FQGNSA. DNA for the CDR3: TGTGCCAGCAGCTTAGTACTATCTGTGTCGGGCGCTGGCTACACCTTC. Translation: CASSLVLSVSGAGYTF. The entire variable domain, with the rest obtained from reference TRBV7-2 and TRBJ1-2, is as follows: GAGVSQSPSNKVTEKGKDVELRCDPISGHTALYWYRQSLGQGLEFLIYFQGNSAPDKSGLPSDRFSAERTGGSVSTLTIQRTQQEDSAVYLCASSLVLSVSGAGYTFGSGTRLTVV.

This sequence joins TRBV27 and TRBJ1-5, with D unresolved. The V gene lost 8 bases and the J gene lost 2 bases, with 16 bases spanning the gap. This CDR3 has 15 amino acids. Germline CDR1 and CDR2: MNHEY and SMNVEV (reference sequence). The CDR3 nucleotides are TGTGCCAGCTCTCCCCTTGGACTCGGCAATCAGCCCCAGCATTTT. Its translation: CASSPLGLGNQPQHF.

The chain is built from TRBV10-3 and TRBJ2-1; D tentatively reads TRBD1 or TRBD2 (6 bases each). This CDR3 has 16 amino acids. V lost 2 bases and J lost 2, with 13 bases in between. CDR1 is ENHRY and CDR2 is SYGVKD in the germline V gene. In nucleotides, the CDR3 is TGTGCCATCAGTGAGGGTTTTAGGGGGGCCTACAATGAGCAGTTCTTC. Protein: CAISEGFRGAYNEQFF.